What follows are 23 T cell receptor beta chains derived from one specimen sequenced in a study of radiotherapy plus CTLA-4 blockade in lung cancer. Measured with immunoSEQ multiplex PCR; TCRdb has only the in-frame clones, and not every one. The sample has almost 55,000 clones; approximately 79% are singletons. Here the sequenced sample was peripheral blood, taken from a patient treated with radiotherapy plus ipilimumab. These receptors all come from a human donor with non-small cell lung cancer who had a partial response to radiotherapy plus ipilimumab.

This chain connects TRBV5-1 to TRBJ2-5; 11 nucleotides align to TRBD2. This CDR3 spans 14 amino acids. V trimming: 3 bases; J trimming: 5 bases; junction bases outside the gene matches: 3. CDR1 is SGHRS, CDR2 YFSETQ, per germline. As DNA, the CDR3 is TGCGCCAGCAGCTCGTTAGCGGGGGGGGAGACCCAGTACTTC. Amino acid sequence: CASSSLAGGETQYF.

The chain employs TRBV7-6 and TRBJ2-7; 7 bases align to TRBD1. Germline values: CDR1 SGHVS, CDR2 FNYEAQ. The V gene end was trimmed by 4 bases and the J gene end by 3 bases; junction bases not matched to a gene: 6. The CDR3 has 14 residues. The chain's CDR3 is CASSSGQPNYEQYF. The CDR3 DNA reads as TGTGCCAGCAGCTCGGGACAGCCAAACTACGAGCAGTACTTC.

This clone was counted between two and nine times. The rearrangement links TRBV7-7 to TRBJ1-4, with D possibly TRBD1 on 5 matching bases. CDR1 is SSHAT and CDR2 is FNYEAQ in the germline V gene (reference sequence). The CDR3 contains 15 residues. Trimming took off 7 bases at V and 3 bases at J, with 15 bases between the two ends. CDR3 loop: CASTTGGLANEKLFF. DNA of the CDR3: TGTGCCAGCACCACCGGGGGACTGGCTAATGAAAAACTGTTTTTT.

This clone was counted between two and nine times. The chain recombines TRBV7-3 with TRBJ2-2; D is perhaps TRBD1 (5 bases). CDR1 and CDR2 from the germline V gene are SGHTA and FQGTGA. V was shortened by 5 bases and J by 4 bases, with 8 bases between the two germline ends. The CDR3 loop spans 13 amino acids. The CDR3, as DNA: TGTGCCAGCAGCCGTGACAGCACCGGGGAGCTGTTTTTT. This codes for CASSRDSTGELFF.

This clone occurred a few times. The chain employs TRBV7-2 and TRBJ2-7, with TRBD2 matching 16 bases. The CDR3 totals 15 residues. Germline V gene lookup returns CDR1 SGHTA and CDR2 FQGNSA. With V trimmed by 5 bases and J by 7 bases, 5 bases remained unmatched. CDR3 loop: CASSRGLAGGREQYF. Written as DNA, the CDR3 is TGTGCCAGCAGCCGGGGACTAGCGGGGGGGCGTGAGCAGTACTTC.

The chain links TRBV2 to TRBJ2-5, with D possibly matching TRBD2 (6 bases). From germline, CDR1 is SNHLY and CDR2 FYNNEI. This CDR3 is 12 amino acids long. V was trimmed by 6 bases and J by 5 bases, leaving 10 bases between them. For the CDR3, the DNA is TGTGCCAGCAGAACGAGCGGGGAGACCCAGTACTTC. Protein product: CASRTSGETQYF.

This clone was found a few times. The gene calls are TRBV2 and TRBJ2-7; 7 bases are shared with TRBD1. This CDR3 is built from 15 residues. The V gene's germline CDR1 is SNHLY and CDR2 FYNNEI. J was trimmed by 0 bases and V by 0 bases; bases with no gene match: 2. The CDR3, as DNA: TGTGCCAGCAGTGAAGCGGGGACAGTCTCCTACGAGCAGTACTTC. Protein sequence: CASSEAGTVSYEQYF.

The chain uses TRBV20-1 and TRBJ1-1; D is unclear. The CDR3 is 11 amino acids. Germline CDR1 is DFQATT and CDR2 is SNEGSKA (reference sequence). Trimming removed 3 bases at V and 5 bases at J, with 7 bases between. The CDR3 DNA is TGCAGTGCTAGCGCGCATACTGAAGCTTTCTTT. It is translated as CSASAHTEAFF.

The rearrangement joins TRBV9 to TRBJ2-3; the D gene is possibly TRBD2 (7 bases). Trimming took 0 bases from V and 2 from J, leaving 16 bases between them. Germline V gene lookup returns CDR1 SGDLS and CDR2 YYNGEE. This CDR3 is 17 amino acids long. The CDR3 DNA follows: TGTGCCAGCAGCGTAGGTCGCGCGGGGGCCACCACAGATACGCAGTATTTT. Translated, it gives CASSVGRAGATTDTQYF.

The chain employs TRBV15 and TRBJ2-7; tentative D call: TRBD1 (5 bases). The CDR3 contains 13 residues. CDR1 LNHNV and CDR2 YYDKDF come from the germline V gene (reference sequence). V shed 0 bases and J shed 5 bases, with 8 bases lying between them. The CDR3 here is CATSRDPGNEQYF. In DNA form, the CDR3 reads TGTGCCACCAGCAGAGATCCAGGGAACGAGCAGTACTTC.

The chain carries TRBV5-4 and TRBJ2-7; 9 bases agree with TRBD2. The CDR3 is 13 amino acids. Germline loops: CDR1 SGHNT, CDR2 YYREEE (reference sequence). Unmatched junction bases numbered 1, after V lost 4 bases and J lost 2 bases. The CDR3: CASSAGGAYEQYF. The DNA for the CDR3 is TGTGCCAGCAGCGCGGGGGGGGCCTACGAGCAGTACTTC.

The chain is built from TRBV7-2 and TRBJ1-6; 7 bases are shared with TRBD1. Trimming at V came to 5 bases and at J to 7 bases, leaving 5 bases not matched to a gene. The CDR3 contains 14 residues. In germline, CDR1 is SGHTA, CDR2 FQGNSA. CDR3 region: CASSGPGQNSPLHF. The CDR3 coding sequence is TGTGCCAGCAGCGGCCCGGGACAGAATTCACCCCTCCACTTT.

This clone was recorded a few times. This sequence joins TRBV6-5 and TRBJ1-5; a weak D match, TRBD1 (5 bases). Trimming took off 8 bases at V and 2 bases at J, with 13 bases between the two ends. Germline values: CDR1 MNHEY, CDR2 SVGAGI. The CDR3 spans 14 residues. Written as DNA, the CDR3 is TGTGCCAGCCAGATCGGGGGGGGCAATCAGCCCCAGCATTTT. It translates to CASQIGGGNQPQHF.

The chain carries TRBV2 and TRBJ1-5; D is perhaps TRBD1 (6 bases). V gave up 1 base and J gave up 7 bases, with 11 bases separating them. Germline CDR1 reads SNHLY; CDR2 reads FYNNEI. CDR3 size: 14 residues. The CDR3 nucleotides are TGTGCCAGCAGTGAAGAGGGGGAAAGACAGCCCCAGCATTTT. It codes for CASSEEGERQPQHF.

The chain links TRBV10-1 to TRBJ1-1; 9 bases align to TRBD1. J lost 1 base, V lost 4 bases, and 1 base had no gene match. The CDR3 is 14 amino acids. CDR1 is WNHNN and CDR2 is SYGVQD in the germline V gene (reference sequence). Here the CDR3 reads CASSGTGANTEAFF. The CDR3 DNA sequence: TGCGCCAGCAGTGGGACAGGGGCGAACACTGAAGCTTTCTTT.

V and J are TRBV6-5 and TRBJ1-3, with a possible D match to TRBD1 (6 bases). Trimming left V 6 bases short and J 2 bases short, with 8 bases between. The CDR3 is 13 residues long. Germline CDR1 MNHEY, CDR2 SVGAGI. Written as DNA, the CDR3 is TGTGCCAGCAGGAAGGGGGCTGGAAACACCATATATTTT. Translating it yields CASRKGAGNTIYF.

The CDR3 reads CASSFTSGGANEQFF. CDR3 DNA: TGCGCCAGCAGCTTCACTAGCGGGGGGGCGAATGAGCAGTTCTTC. V gene TRBV5-1 combines with J gene TRBJ2-1, with 13 bases fitting TRBD2. V gave up 2 bases and J gave up 7 bases; unmatched junction bases: 3. CDR1 is SGHRS, CDR2 YFSETQ, per germline. The CDR3 runs 15 residues.

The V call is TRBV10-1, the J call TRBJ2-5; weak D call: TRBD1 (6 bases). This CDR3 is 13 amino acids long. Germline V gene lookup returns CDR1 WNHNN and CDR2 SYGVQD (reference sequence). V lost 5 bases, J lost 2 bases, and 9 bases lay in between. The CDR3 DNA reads TGCGCCAGCAGTTCGGGACATCAAGAGACCCAGTACTTC. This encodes CASSSGHQETQYF.

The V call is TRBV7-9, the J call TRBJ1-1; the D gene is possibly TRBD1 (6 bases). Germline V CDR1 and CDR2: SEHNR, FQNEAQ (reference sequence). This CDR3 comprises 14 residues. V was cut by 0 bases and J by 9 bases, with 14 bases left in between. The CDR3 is CASSLAGGEGKAFF. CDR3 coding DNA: TGTGCCAGCAGCTTAGCAGGGGGAGAGGGTAAAGCTTTCTTT.

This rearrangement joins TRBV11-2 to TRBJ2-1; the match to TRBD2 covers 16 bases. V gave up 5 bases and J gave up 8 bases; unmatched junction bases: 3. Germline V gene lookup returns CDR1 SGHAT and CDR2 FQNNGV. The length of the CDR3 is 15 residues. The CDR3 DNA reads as TGTGCCAGCAGCCACGGGACTAGCGGGGGGGATGAGCAGTTCTTC. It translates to CASSHGTSGGDEQFF.

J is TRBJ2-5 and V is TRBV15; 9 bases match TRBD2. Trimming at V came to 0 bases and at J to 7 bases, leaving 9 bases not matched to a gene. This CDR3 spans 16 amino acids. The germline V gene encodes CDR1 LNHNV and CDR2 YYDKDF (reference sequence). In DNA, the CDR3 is TGTGCCACCAGCAGAGATAGGAATAGCGGGGGTGGGACCCAGTACTTC. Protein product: CATSRDRNSGGGTQYF.

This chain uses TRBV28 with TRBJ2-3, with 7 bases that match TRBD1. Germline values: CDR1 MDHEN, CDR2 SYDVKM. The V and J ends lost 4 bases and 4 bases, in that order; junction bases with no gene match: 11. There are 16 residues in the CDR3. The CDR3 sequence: CASSSSDRVGSDTQYF. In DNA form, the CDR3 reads TGTGCCAGCAGTTCCTCTGACAGGGTGGGTTCAGATACGCAGTATTTT.

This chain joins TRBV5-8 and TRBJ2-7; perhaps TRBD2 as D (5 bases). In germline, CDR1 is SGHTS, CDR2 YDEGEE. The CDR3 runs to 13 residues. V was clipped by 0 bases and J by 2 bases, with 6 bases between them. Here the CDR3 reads CASSLDGTYEQYF. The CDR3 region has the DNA TGTGCCAGCAGCTTGGACGGGACCTACGAGCAGTACTTC. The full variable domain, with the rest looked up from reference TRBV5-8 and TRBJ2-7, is EAGVTQSPTHLIKTRGQQATLRCSPISGHTSVYWYQQALGLGLQFLLWYDEGEERNRGNFPPRFSGRQFPNYSSELNVNALELEDSALYLCASSLDGTYEQYFGPGTRLTVT.